This T cell receptor (beta chain) was captured in a study of shared clonotypes between healthy human individuals. The V gene's germline CDR1 is SGDLS and CDR2 YYNGEE. Deletions cut 0 bases from V and 3 bases from J, with 7 bases between. The CDR3 spans 14 residues. The repertoire was sequenced with immunoSEQ multiplex PCR; TCRdb's copy has only in-frame clones and lacks some. The sample lists about 300,000 clones, roughly 70% seen once, with approximately 10% in the top ten. This receptor was obtained from a man aged 30 to 45 in good health. The V gene is TRBV9, the J gene TRBJ2-1; no firm D call. Specimen: memory CD4+ T cells sorted from blood. Stated subset: CD45RA-negative fraction. The CDR3 DNA reads TGTGCCAGCAGCGTAGTCGGGCTCTACAATGAGCAGTTCTTC. It codes for CASSVVGLYNEQFF.